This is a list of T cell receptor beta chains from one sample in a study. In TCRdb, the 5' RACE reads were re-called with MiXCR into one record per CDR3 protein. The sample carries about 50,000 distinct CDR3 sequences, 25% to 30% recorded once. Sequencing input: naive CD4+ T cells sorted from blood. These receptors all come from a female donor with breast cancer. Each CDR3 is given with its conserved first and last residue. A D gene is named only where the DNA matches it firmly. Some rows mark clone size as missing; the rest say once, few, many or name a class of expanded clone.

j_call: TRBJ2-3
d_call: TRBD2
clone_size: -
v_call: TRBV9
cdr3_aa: CASSVGAASGRVTQYF
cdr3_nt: TGTGCCAGCAGCGTAGGAGCGGCTAGCGGGAGGGTTACGCAGTATTTT

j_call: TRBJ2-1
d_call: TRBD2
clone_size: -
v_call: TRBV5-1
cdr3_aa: CASSLAGTSTNNEQFF
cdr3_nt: TGCGCCAGCAGCTTGGCCGGGACTAGCACGAACAATGAGCAGTTCTTC

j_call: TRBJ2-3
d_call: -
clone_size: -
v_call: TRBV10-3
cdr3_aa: CAITPGLGDTQYF
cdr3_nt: TGTGCCATCACACCAGGGCTGGGAGATACGCAGTATTTT

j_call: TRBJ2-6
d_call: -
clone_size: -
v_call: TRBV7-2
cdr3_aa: CASSPVHSGANVLTF
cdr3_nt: TGTGCCAGCAGTCCCGTTCACTCTGGGGCCAACGTCCTGACTTTC

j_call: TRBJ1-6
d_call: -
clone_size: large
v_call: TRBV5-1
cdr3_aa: CASSLEQYRSPLHF
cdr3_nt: TGCGCCAGCAGCTTGGAACAGTATCGTTCACCCCTCCACTTT

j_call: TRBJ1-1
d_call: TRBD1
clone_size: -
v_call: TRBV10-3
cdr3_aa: CAIRLQGDTEAFF
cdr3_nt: TGTGCCATCCGTCTCCAGGGGGACACTGAAGCTTTCTTT

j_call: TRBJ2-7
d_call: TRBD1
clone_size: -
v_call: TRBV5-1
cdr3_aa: CASSGGTGIEDEQYF
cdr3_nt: TGCGCCAGCAGCGGAGGGACAGGGATTGAAGACGAGCAGTACTTC

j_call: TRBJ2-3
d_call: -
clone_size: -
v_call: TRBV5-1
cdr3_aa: CASTPLRRDTQYF
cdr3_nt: TGCGCCAGCACCCCCCTGCGAAGAGATACGCAGTATTTT

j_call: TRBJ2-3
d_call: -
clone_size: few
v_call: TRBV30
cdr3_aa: CAWSPGTHGRDTQYF
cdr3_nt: TGTGCCTGGAGTCCCGGGACCCACGGCAGAGATACGCAGTATTTT

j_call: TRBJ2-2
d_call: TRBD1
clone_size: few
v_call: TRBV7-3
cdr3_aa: CASSQGQGATGELFF
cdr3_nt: TGTGCCAGCAGCCAGGGACAGGGGGCTACCGGGGAGCTGTTTTTT

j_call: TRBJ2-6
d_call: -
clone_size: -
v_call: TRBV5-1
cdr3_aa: CASSLEGGANVLTF
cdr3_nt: TGCGCCAGCAGCTTGGAAGGGGGGGCCAACGTCCTGACTTTC

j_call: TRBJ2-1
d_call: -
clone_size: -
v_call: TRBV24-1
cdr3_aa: CATRSWGDNEQFF
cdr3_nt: TGTGCCACCAGGAGCTGGGGAGACAATGAGCAGTTCTTC

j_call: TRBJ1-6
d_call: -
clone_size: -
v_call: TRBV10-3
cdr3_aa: CAISGVLDNSPLHF
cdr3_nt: TGTGCCATCAGTGGGGTACTCGATAATTCACCCCTCCACTTT

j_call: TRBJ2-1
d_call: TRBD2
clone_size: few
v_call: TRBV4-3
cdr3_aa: CASSQEPPRGSINEQFF
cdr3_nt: TGCGCCAGCAGCCAAGAGCCACCCCGCGGGAGCATAAATGAGCAGTTCTTC

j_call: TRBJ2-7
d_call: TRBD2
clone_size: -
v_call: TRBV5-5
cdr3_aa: CASTMTSGSYEQYF
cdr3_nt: TGTGCCAGCACAATGACTAGCGGGAGCTACGAGCAGTACTTC

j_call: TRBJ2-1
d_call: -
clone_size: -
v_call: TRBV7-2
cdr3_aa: CAGSSLPGTGGEQFF
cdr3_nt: TGTGCCGGCAGCAGCTTACCCGGGACCGGCGGAGAGCAGTTCTTC

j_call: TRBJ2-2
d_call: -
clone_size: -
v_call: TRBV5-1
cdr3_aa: CTSSPFGDTGELFF
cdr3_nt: TGCACCAGCAGCCCCTTCGGGGATACCGGGGAGCTGTTTTTT

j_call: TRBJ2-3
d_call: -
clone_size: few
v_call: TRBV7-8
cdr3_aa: CASSLLARNTDTQYF
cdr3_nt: TGTGCCAGCAGCTTACTAGCGAGGAACACAGATACGCAGTATTTT

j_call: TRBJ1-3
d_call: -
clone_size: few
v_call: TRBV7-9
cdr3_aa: CASSLSGAGNTIYF
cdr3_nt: TGTGCCAGCAGCTTATCTGGGGCTGGAAACACCATATATTTT

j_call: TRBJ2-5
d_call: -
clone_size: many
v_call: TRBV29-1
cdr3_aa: CSVETGRTVEYF
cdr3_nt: TGCAGCGTTGAAACTGGTAGAACCGTCGAGTACTTC

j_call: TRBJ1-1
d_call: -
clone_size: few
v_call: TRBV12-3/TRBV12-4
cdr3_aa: CASSLLTGLEAFF
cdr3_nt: TGTGCCAGCAGTCTACTAACGGGACTTGAGGCTTTCTTT

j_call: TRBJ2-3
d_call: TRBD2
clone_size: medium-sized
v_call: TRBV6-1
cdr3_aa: CASTLTSGTQYF
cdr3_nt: TGTGCCAGCACACTAACTAGCGGTACGCAGTATTTT

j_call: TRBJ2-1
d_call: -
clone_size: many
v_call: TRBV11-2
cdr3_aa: CASSLERTQYNEQFF
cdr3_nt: TGTGCCAGCAGCTTAGAAAGAACGCAATACAATGAGCAGTTCTTC

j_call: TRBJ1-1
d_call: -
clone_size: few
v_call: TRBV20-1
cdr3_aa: CSASGAPTEAFF
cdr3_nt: TGCAGTGCATCGGGGGCGCCTACTGAAGCTTTCTTT

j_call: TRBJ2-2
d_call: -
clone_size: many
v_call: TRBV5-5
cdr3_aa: CASSSGVTGELFF
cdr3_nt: TGTGCCAGCAGCAGTGGGGTCACCGGGGAGCTGTTTTTT

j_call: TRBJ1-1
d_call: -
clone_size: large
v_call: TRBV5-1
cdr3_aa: CASSLAGAMNTEAFF
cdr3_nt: TGCGCCAGCAGCTTGGCGGGGGCGATGAACACTGAAGCTTTCTTT

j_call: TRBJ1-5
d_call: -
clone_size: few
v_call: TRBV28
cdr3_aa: CASTWGGNQPQHF
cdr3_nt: TGTGCCAGCACCTGGGGGGGTAATCAGCCCCAGCATTTT

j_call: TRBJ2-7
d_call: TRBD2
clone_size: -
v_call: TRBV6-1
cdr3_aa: CASSESGGASYEQYF
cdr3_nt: TGTGCCAGCAGTGAAAGCGGGGGAGCCTCCTACGAGCAGTACTTC

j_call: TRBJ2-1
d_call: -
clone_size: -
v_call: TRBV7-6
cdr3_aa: CASSLKPNNIYNEQFF
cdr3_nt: TGTGCCAGCAGCTTAAAACCCAACAACATCTACAATGAGCAGTTCTTC

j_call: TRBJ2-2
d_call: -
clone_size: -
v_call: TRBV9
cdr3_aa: CASSPPGVGTGELFF
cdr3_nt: TGTGCCAGCAGCCCCCCCGGGGTCGGCACCGGGGAGCTGTTTTTT

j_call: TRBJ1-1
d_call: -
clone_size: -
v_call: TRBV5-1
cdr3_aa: CASSLGGMNTEALF
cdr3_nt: TGCGCCAGCAGCTTGGGGGGGATGAACACTGAAGCTCTCTTT

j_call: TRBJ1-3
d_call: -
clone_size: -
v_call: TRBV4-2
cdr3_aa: CASSLGLYSGNTIYF
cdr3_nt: TGTGCCAGCTCACTGGGACTGTACTCTGGAAACACCATATATTTT

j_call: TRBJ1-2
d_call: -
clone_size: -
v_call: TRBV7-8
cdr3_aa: CASSLARITNYGYTF
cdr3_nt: TGTGCCAGCAGCTTAGCACGGATCACTAACTATGGCTACACCTTC

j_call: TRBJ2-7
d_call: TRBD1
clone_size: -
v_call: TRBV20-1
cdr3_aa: CSPGQGLFYEQYF
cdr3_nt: TGCAGTCCGGGACAGGGTCTTTTCTACGAGCAGTACTTC

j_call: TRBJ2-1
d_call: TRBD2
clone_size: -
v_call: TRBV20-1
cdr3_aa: CSASRTSGRNEQFF
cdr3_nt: TGCAGTGCTAGTCGTACTAGCGGGAGAAATGAGCAGTTCTTC

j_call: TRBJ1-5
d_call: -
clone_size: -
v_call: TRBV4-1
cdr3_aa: CASSQVLSRVPQPQHF
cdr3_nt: TGCGCCAGCAGCCAAGTCCTTAGCAGGGTACCCCAGCCCCAGCATTTT

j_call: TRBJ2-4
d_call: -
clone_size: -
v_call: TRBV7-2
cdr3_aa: CASSKRGRRLAKNIQYF
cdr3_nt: TGTGCCAGCAGCAAGAGGGGCAGGAGGTTGGCCAAAAACATTCAGTACTTC

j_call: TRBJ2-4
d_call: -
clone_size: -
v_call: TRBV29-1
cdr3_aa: CSVQGTTGNIQYF
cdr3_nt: TGCAGCGTCCAGGGGACAACCGGGAACATTCAGTACTTC

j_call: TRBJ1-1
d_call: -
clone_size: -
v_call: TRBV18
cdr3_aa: CASPPTGAATEAFF
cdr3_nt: TGTGCCAGCCCACCAACGGGGGCAGCAACTGAAGCTTTCTTT